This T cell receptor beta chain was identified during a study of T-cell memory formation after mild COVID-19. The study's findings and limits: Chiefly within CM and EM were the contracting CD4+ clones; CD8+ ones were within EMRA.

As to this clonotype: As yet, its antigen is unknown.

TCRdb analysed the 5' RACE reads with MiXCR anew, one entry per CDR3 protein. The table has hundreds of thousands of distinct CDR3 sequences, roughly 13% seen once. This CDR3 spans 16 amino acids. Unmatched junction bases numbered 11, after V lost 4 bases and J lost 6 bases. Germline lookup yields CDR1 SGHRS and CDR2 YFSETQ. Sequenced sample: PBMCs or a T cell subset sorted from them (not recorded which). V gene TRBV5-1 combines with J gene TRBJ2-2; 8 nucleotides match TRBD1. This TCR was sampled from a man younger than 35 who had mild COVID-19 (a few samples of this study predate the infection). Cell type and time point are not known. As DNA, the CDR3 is TGCGCCAGCAGCCCGCAGGGGGCAGGAGGCGCCGGGGAGCTGTTTTTT. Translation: CASSPQGAGGAGELFF.